These 20 T cell receptor beta chains share one sample of origin, sequenced in a study of blood T cell repertoires in COVID-19. Measured with immunoSEQ multiplex PCR; TCRdb has only the in-frame clones, and not every one. Of 250,000 to 300,000 clones listed, approximately 86% are singletons. Sequencing was performed on peripheral blood. These receptors originate from a man younger than 45 with active or convalescent COVID-19.

The chain combines TRBV12-3 or TRBV12-4 with TRBJ2-1; 7 bases are a match to TRBD2. This CDR3 is built from 12 residues. V lost 7 bases to trimming and J lost 7 bases; unmatched junction nucleotides: 4. This CDR3 reads CASTLGGNEQFF. CDR3 coding DNA: TGTGCCAGCACTTTGGGGGGGAATGAGCAGTTCTTC.

V and J are TRBV5-5 and TRBJ2-4; D is unresolved. V dropped 4 bases and J dropped 1 base, with 12 bases sitting between them. CDR1 and CDR2 from the germline V gene are SGHKS and YYEKEE (reference sequence). The length of the CDR3 is 15 residues. CDR3 sequence reads: CASSMDPGAKNIQYF. The CDR3 nucleotides are TGTGCCAGCAGCATGGACCCCGGGGCCAAAAACATTCAGTACTTC.

CDR3 DNA sequence: TGCAGCGTTGCCCCGACAGGGGTAGAGACCCAGTACTTC. Protein sequence: CSVAPTGVETQYF. This chain joins TRBV29-1 and TRBJ2-5; 8 bases fit TRBD1. This CDR3 has 13 residues. J was trimmed by 4 bases and V by 4 bases; bases with no gene match: 5. The germline CDR1 and CDR2 sequences are SQVTM and ANQGSEA. Together with reference TRBV29-1 and TRBJ2-5, the CDR3 gives the full variable domain: SAVISQKPSRDICQRGTSLTIQCQVDSQVTMMFWYRQQPGQSLTLIATANQGSEATYESGFVIDKFPISRPNLTFSTLTVSNMSPEDSSIYLCSVAPTGVETQYFGPGTRLLVL.

The chain is built from TRBV11-2 and TRBJ2-3, with TRBD2 matching over 10 bases. Germline CDR1 is SGHAT and CDR2 is FQNNGV. There are 16 residues in the CDR3. The junction had 7 bases not matched to a gene; V was cut back by 5 bases and J by 2 bases. The CDR3 region has the DNA TGTGCCAGCAGCCTCCTAGCGGGGGCCAACACAGATACGCAGTATTTT. This codes for CASSLLAGANTDTQYF. The whole variable domain, remainder taken from reference TRBV11-2 and TRBJ2-3, is EAGVAQSPRYKIIEKRQSVAFWCNPISGHATLYWYQQILGQGPKLLIQFQNNGVVDDSQLPKDRFSAERLKGVDSTLKIQPAKLEDSAVYLCASSLLAGANTDTQYFGPGTRLTVL.

The gene calls are TRBV4-1 and TRBJ2-7, with unresolved D. V gave up 0 bases and J gave up 0 bases, with 9 bases separating them. The CDR3 consists of 15 residues. Germline values: CDR1 MGHRA, CDR2 YSYEKL. CDR3 protein: CASSQEITSSYEQYF. The CDR3 coding sequence is TGCGCCAGCAGCCAAGAAATAACAAGCTCCTACGAGCAGTACTTC.

The CDR3 bases are TGTGCCATACACCCAGCGGGGAACACCGGGGAGCTGTTTTTT. Protein sequence: CAIHPAGNTGELFF. V and J are TRBV10-3 and TRBJ2-2, with a possible D match to TRBD2 (6 bases). The germline V gene has CDR1 ENHRY and CDR2 SYGVKD. V dropped 9 bases and J dropped 1 base, with 12 bases sitting between them. CDR3 length: 14 residues.

This clone occurred once. The chain has TRBV2 and TRBJ1-5, with no clear D. Trimming left V 5 bases short and J 4 bases short, with 9 bases between. This CDR3 comprises 13 residues. Germline V gene lookup returns CDR1 SNHLY and CDR2 FYNNEI. CDR3 residues: CASSMDWNQPQHF. The CDR3 DNA reads as TGTGCCAGCAGTATGGACTGGAATCAGCCCCAGCATTTT.

The chain carries TRBV4-2 and TRBJ2-7; D not resolved. Germline V gene sequence: CDR1 LGHNA, CDR2 YNFKEQ. The V end lost 0 bases, the J end lost 3 bases, and 15 bases lay between the germline ends. CDR3 length equals 16 residues. The CDR3 spells CASSQDLASASYEQYF. CDR3 in DNA: TGTGCCAGCAGCCAAGATTTGGCCAGCGCTAGCTACGAGCAGTACTTC.

The J gene is TRBJ2-1, the V gene TRBV9, with no clear D. The ends were cut back, 4 bases at V and 4 bases at J, with 15 bases in the middle. CDR3 length: 15 residues. Germline V CDR1 and CDR2: SGDLS, YYNGEE. The CDR3 loop is CASSPVNELYNEQFF. The CDR3 bases are TGTGCCAGCAGCCCCGTCAACGAGCTATACAATGAGCAGTTCTTC.

The chain combines TRBV19 with TRBJ1-2; D is unclear. The CDR3 sequence is 14 residues long. Germline V gene sequence: CDR1 LNHDA, CDR2 SQIVND (reference sequence). V was clipped by 1 base and J by 2 bases, with 8 bases between them. The CDR3 is CASSIVNQNYGYTF. The CDR3 nucleotides read TGTGCCAGTAGTATAGTTAACCAGAACTATGGCTACACCTTC.

The rearrangement links TRBV3-1 (or the pseudogene TRBV3-2) to TRBJ2-7; D is possibly TRBD1 (5 bases). Trimming took off 1 base at V and 5 bases at J, with 9 bases between the two ends. This CDR3 is built from 13 residues. Germline V gives CDR1 LGHDT, CDR2 YNNKEL (reference sequence). The CDR3 protein is CASSQVQGDEQYF. The DNA for the CDR3 is TGTGCCAGCAGCCAAGTTCAGGGCGACGAGCAGTACTTC.

The chain uses TRBV5-4 and TRBJ2-5, with D uncertain. V gave up 5 bases and J gave up 2 bases, with 13 bases separating them. The CDR3 spans 14 residues. From germline, CDR1 is SGHNT and CDR2 YYREEE (reference sequence). CDR3 residues: CASRHTELQETQYF. In DNA form, the CDR3 reads TGTGCCAGCAGACATACAGAGCTACAAGAGACCCAGTACTTC.

The chain links TRBV11-2 to TRBJ2-6; D ambiguous. The V gene's germline CDR1 is SGHAT and CDR2 FQNNGV. With 7 bases removed from V and 0 bases from J, the gap between germline ends came to 16 bases. The length of the CDR3 is 17 residues. The CDR3 sequence is CASNWAKPYSGANVLTF. In DNA form, the CDR3 reads TGTGCCAGCAACTGGGCGAAACCGTACTCTGGGGCCAACGTCCTGACTTTC.

The chain is built from TRBV5-6 and TRBJ2-7, with TRBD2 matching over 7 bases. V was clipped by 4 bases and J by 2 bases; unmatched bases: 3. This CDR3 comprises 13 residues. Germline V gene lookup returns CDR1 SGHDT and CDR2 YYEEEE. CDR3 loop: CASSDGLAYEQYF. CDR3 DNA: TGTGCCAGCAGCGACGGACTAGCCTACGAGCAGTACTTC. Together with reference TRBV5-6 and TRBJ2-7, the CDR3 gives the full variable domain: DAGVTQSPTHLIKTRGQQVTLRCSPKSGHDTVSWYQQALGQGPQFIFQYYEEEERQRGNFPDRFSGHQFPNYSSELNVNALLLGDSALYLCASSDGLAYEQYFGPGTRLTVT.

J is TRBJ2-5 and V is TRBV7-2; maybe TRBD1 (6 bases). The germline CDR1 and CDR2 sequences are SGHTA and FQGNSA. The V gene lost 1 base and the J gene lost 4 bases, with 10 bases spanning the gap. This CDR3 is built from 14 residues. The CDR3 coding sequence is TGTGCCAGCAGCTTAGGGGGGCTAGGAGAGACCCAGTACTTC. As protein: CASSLGGLGETQYF.

The V call is TRBV6-5, the J call TRBJ2-5, with no clear D. CDR1 MNHEY and CDR2 SVGAGI come from the germline V gene. V was shortened by 2 bases and J by 2 bases, with 12 bases between the two germline ends. The CDR3 covers 15 residues. This CDR3 is CASSYPIRSQETQYF. CDR3 sequence (DNA): TGTGCCAGCAGTTACCCCATCAGGTCACAAGAGACCCAGTACTTC.

V is TRBV6-5 and J is TRBJ2-7, with 7 bases fitting TRBD1. The V gene end was trimmed by 6 bases and the J gene end by 6 bases; junction bases not matched to a gene: 8. The CDR3 covers 13 residues. The germline CDR1 and CDR2 sequences are MNHEY and SVGAGI. This CDR3 reads CASSYHRGAEQYF. CDR3 in DNA: TGTGCCAGCAGCTATCACAGGGGAGCCGAGCAGTACTTC.

The rearrangement joins TRBV5-3 to TRBJ2-7; weak D call: TRBD2 (5 bases). TRBV5-3 counts as an open reading frame of uncertain function. With 0 bases removed from V and 1 base from J, the gap between germline ends came to 17 bases. This CDR3 is built from 17 residues. This chain's CDR3 is CARSLVRREKASYEQYF. The CDR3 DNA reads TGTGCCAGAAGCTTGGTGAGAAGGGAGAAGGCTTCCTACGAGCAGTACTTC.

This clone was seen a handful of times. This sequence joins TRBV6-5 and TRBJ1-2; 11 bases line up with TRBD1. CDR1 is MNHEY, CDR2 SVGAGI, per germline. J was trimmed by 8 bases and V by 6 bases; bases with no gene match: 5. This CDR3 is 13 amino acids long. The chain's CDR3 is CASSSGQGVGYTF. The CDR3 nucleotides are TGTGCCAGCAGCTCGGGACAGGGGGTAGGCTACACCTTC.

This clone was found once. This chain links TRBV19 with TRBJ2-3; TRBD2 aligns across 12 bases. The CDR3 has 16 amino acids. With 3 bases clipped from V and 4 bases from J, the junction kept 5 bases outside the gene matches. Germline values: CDR1 LNHDA, CDR2 SQIVND (reference sequence). The CDR3 region has the DNA TGTGCCAGTAGTATGACTAGCGGGGGAGCAGCAGATACGCAGTATTTT. This sequence encodes CASSMTSGGAADTQYF.